A single sample gave rise to the 20 T cell receptor beta chains below, sequenced in a study of cytomegalovirus exposure and HLA in healthy donors (dated by TCRdb to 2016 to 2017). The library was produced with the immunoSEQ multiplex PCR assay. For the multiplex PCR, a mixture combining 60 forward primers for TCR Vbeta segments and 13 reverse primers for TCR Jbeta segments was used. The immuneACCESS repertoire file appears here via TCRdb, limited to in-frame rearrangements. These files lack a portion of the clones; in checked studies, under half of the deficit traces to unresolved V genes, and the cause of the others is not known. The sample data list some 130,000 clones, and about three quarters of these were observed just once. The top ten hold 1% of the sample. The sample taken for sequencing was PBMCs. These receptors all stem from a human donor in good health.

The chain uses TRBV5-1 and TRBJ1-5, with a weak D call TRBD1 (5 bases). Germline V gives CDR1 SGHRS, CDR2 YFSETQ. Trimming stripped 0 bases from V and 4 bases from J, with 11 bases between. CDR3 length: 15 residues. The CDR3 DNA is TGCGCCAGCAGCTTGGAGGCAGGGTTAAATCAGCCCCAGCATTTT. Its protein product is CASSLEAGLNQPQHF.

CDR3 in amino acids: CASSQPFLAGGVGSYNEQFF. CDR3 coding DNA: TGTGCCAGCAGCCAACCCTTCCTAGCGGGGGGAGTTGGGTCCTACAATGAGCAGTTCTTC. The rearrangement joins TRBV4-2 to TRBJ2-1, with TRBD2 identical over 11 bases. Losses at the gene ends were 2 bases for V and 1 base for J; bases not matched to a gene: 13. Germline V gene sequence: CDR1 LGHNA, CDR2 YNFKEQ. This CDR3 comprises 20 residues.

This clone came up once. The CDR3 protein is CASSGGGEQYF. CDR3 coding DNA: TGTGCCTCAAGCGGGGGGGGCGAGCAGTACTTC. This chain uses TRBV27 with TRBJ2-7; the match to TRBD2 covers 10 bases. V lost 11 bases and J lost 6; bases outside the gene matches: 4. Germline V lookup: CDR1 MNHEY, CDR2 SMNVEV (reference sequence). This CDR3 spans 11 amino acids.

This clone was seen more than once but under ten times. The V call is TRBV10-3, the J call TRBJ2-7; a weak D match, TRBD2 (5 bases). With 3 bases removed from V and 1 base from J, the gap between germline ends came to 7 bases. Germline assignment: CDR1 ENHRY and CDR2 SYGVKD. The CDR3 is made up of 13 amino acids. CDR3 in amino acids: CAISDRGSYEQYF. CDR3 DNA sequence: TGTGCCATCAGTGATCGGGGATCCTACGAGCAGTACTTC.

Here the CDR3 DNA reads TGTGCCAGCAGCCAGAACGACAGGGTGCGGAATTCACCCCTCCACTTT. It translates to CASSQNDRVRNSPLHF. The V gene is TRBV7-2, the J gene TRBJ1-6; 7 bases agree with TRBD1. Trimming removed 5 bases from V and 7 bases from J; junction bases left unmatched: 11. The CDR3 contains 16 residues. Germline lookup yields CDR1 SGHTA and CDR2 FQGNSA.

The CDR3 sequence is CASSLAPGESYEQYF. CDR3 coding DNA: TGTGCCAGCAGCTTAGCGCCAGGGGAGTCCTACGAGCAGTACTTC. The chain carries TRBV11-1 and TRBJ2-7, with D perhaps TRBD1 (6 bases). The ends were cut back, 0 bases at V and 1 base at J, with 10 bases in the middle. The length of the CDR3 is 15 residues. The V gene's germline CDR1 is SGHAT and CDR2 FQDESV (reference sequence).

The rearrangement links TRBV5-8 to TRBJ1-1; D is possibly TRBD1 (6 bases). The CDR3 runs to 12 residues. Germline CDR1 is SGHTS and CDR2 is YDEGEE. The V and J ends lost 3 bases and 7 bases respectively, with 10 bases between them. CDR3 in amino acids: CASSSDRYEAFF. Here the CDR3 DNA reads TGTGCCAGCAGCTCAGACAGGTATGAAGCTTTCTTT.

The chain employs TRBV27 and TRBJ1-6; TRBD1 agrees at 7 bases. The CDR3 runs to 14 residues. Germline CDR1 is MNHEY and CDR2 is SMNVEV (reference sequence). V was clipped by 5 bases and J by 7 bases; unmatched bases: 5. DNA for the CDR3: TGTGCCAGCAGTCCGGGACAGTCAAATTCACCCCTCCACTTT. Translating it yields CASSPGQSNSPLHF.

The chain employs TRBV28 and TRBJ1-2; 9 bases are shared with TRBD1. Trimming cost V 7 bases and J 3 bases; bases outside gene matches: 9. The germline V gene encodes CDR1 MDHEN and CDR2 SYDVKM. This CDR3 spans 15 amino acids. CDR3 sequence: CASNYGQGSYYGYTF. The CDR3 DNA is TGTGCCAGCAATTATGGACAGGGGTCGTACTATGGCTACACCTTC.

V is TRBV11-1 and J is TRBJ2-3, with D possibly being TRBD2 (7 bases). Germline loops: CDR1 SGHAT, CDR2 FQDESV (reference sequence). V was trimmed by 7 bases and J by 6 bases, leaving 20 bases between them. The CDR3 totals 15 residues. The CDR3 DNA reads TGTGCCAGCAAGCTCCCCCGGGGGGCCGGGGATACGCAGTATTTT. This gives the protein CASKLPRGAGDTQYF.

This clone is medium-sized in the sample. The J gene is TRBJ2-2, the V gene TRBV6-4, with no clear D. V lost 0 bases to trimming and J lost 4 bases, with 3 bases between them. This CDR3 has 13 residues. The germline V gene has CDR1 MRHNA and CDR2 SNTAGT. The CDR3 loop is CASSDSSTGELFF. The CDR3, as DNA: TGTGCCAGCAGTGACTCTAGCACCGGGGAGCTGTTTTTT.

V usage is TRBV7-3 and J usage is TRBJ2-3; 9 bases are shared with TRBD2. Germline V gives CDR1 SGHTA, CDR2 FQGTGA. The trim removed 3 bases at V and 4 bases at J, leaving 5 bases unmatched. The CDR3 is 15 residues long. The CDR3 coding sequence is TGTGCCAGCAGCTTCGCTAGCGGGGTTGCAGATACGCAGTATTTT. This gives the protein CASSFASGVADTQYF. Drawing the rest from reference TRBV7-3 and TRBJ2-3, the complete variable domain is GAGVSQTPSNKVTEKGKYVELRCDPISGHTALYWYRQSLGQGPEFLIYFQGTGAADDSGLPNDRFFAVRPEGSVSTLKIQRTERGDSAVYLCASSFASGVADTQYFGPGTRLTVL.

This chain joins TRBV4-1 and TRBJ1-4; D may be TRBD1 (5 bases). Per germline, CDR1 MGHRA and CDR2 YSYEKL. CDR3 length: 14 residues. Trimming took 4 bases from V and 0 from J, leaving 6 bases between them. The chain's CDR3 is CASSPTATNEKLFF. CDR3 in DNA: TGCGCCAGCAGCCCGACAGCAACTAATGAAAAACTGTTTTTT.

The chain recombines TRBV2 with TRBJ2-6, with a possible D match to TRBD1 (6 bases). CDR3 length: 20 residues. Between the trimmed V and J ends, which lost 8 bases and 2 bases, there was a span of 28 bases. CDR1 and CDR2 (germline): SNHLY, FYNNEI. The CDR3 loop is CASYTLDTGRNDPGANVLTF. As DNA, the CDR3 is TGTGCCAGCTATACATTGGATACAGGGAGAAATGATCCTGGGGCCAACGTCCTGACTTTC.

With respect to this clone: A read error may produce the germline difference seen at one junction end. As DNA, the CDR3 is TGTGCCAGCAGTTTGGGCGCAGGGGCATACGAGCAGTACTTC. It encodes CASSLGAGAYEQYF. This chain connects TRBV5-5 to TRBJ2-7, with a possible D match to TRBD1 (6 bases). CDR1 is SGHKS, CDR2 YYEKEE, per germline (reference sequence). This CDR3 has 14 amino acids.

A few counts support this clone. The V gene is TRBV6-1, the J gene TRBJ1-1, with 8 bases that match TRBD1. CDR1 is MNHNS and CDR2 is SASEGT in the germline V gene. The CDR3 runs 15 residues. The junction had 3 bases not matched to a gene; V was cut back by 3 bases and J by 0 bases. The CDR3 nucleotides read TGTGCCAGCAGTGAGACAGGGGCAATGAACACTGAAGCTTTCTTT. Translating gives CASSETGAMNTEAFF.

The chain joins TRBV4-2 to TRBJ1-2; TRBD1 matches at 9 bases. Germline-derived CDR1 and CDR2 are LGHNA and YNFKEQ. The V segment lost 3 bases and the J segment 6 bases; nucleotides outside the gene matches: 11. The CDR3 extends over 16 amino acids. The CDR3, as DNA: TGTGCCAGCAGCCAGGCAACAGGGGGCGCCCCTAATGGCTACACCTTC. It yields the protein CASSQATGGAPNGYTF.

Only a few counts were recorded for this clone. The genes are TRBV7-3 and TRBJ2-2; 7 bases line up with TRBD1. The CDR3 runs 13 residues. The trim removed 5 bases at V and 7 bases at J, leaving 4 bases unmatched. Germline values: CDR1 SGHTA, CDR2 FQGTGA. The CDR3 bases are TGTGCCAGCAGCCCGACAGGGATCGGGGAGCTGTTTTTT. Residues: CASSPTGIGELFF.

The rearrangement links TRBV4-2 to TRBJ2-5, with 8 bases aligning to TRBD2. CDR3 length: 17 residues. Germline V gene lookup returns CDR1 LGHNA and CDR2 YNFKEQ. J was trimmed by 2 bases and V by 1 base; bases with no gene match: 9. CDR3 nucleotide sequence: TGTGCCAGCAGCCAAGTGGGCGGGGGGCTCATTCAAGAGACCCAGTACTTC. Encoded protein: CASSQVGGGLIQETQYF.

This sequence joins TRBV5-1 and TRBJ1-1, with D maybe TRBD1 (6 bases). Germline V gene data show CDR1 as SGHRS and CDR2 as YFSETQ. With 4 bases removed from V and 2 bases from J, the gap between germline ends came to 12 bases. CDR3 length: 14 amino acids. The CDR3 loop is CASSPDSYNTEAFF. CDR3 in DNA: TGCGCCAGCAGCCCGGACAGTTACAACACTGAAGCTTTCTTT.